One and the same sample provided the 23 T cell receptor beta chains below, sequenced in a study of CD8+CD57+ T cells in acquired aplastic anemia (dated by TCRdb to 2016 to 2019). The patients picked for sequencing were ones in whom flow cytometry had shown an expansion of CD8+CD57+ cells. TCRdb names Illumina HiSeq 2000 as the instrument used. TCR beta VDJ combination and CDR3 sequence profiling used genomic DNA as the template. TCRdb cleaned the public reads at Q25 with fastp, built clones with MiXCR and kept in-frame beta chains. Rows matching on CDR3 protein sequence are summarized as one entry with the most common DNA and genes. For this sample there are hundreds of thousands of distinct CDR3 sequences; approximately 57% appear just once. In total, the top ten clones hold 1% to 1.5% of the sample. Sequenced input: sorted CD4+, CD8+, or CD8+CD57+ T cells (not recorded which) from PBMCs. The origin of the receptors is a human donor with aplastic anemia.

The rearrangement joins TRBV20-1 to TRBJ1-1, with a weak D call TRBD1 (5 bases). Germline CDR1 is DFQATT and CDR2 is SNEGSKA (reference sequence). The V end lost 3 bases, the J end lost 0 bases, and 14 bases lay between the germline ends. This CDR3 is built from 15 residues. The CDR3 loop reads CSASDPTDMNTEAFF. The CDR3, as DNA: TGCAGTGCTAGTGATCCGACAGACATGAACACTGAAGCTTTCTTT.

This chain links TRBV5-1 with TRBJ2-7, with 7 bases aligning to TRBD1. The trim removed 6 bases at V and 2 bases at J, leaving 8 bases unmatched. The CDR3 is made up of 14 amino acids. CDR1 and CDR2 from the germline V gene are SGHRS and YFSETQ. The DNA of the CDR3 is TGCGCCAGCACCATCAACAGGGGCACCTACGAGCAGTACTTC. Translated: CASTINRGTYEQYF.

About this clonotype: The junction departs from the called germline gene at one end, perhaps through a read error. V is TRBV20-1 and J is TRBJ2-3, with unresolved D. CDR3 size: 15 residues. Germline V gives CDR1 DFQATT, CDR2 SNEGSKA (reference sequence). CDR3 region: CSASNSLSSTDTQYF. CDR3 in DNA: TGTAGTGCTAGTAACAGCTTATCTAGCACAGATACGCAGTATTTT.

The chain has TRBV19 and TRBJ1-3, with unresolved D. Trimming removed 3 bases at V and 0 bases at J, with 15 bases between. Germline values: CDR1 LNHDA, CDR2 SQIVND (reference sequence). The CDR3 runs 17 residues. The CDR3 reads CASSIPGRLCSGNTIYF. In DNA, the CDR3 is TGTGCCAGTAGTATCCCTGGGAGGCTGTGCTCTGGAAACACCATATATTTT.

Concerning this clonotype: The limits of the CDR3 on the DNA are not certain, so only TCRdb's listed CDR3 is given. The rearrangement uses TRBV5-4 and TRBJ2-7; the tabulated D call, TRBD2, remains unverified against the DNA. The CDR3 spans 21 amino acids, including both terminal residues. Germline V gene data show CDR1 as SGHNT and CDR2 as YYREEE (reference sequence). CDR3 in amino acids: CASSFYICSAMGLADSYEQYF.

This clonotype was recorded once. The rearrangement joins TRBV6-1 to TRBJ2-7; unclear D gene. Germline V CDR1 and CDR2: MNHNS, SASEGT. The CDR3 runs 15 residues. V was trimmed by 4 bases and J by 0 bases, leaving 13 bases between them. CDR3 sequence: CASSVSSVISYEQYF. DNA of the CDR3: TGTGCCAGCAGTGTAAGTTCGGTAATCTCCTACGAGCAGTACTTC.

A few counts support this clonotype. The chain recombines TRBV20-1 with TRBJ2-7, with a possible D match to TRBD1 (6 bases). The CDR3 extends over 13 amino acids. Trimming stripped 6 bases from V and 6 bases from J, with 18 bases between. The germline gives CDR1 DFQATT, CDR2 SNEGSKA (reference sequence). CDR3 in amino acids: CSAIYRASGEQYF. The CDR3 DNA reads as TGCAGTGCCATTTACAGGGCCTCGGGCGAGCAGTACTTC.

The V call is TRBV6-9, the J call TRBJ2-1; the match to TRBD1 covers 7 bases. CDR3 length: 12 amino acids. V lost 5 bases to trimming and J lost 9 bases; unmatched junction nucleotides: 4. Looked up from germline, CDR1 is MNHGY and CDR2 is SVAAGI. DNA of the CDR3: TGTGCCAGCAGTGTCCACAGGGGTGAGCAGTTCTTC. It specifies CASSVHRGEQFF.

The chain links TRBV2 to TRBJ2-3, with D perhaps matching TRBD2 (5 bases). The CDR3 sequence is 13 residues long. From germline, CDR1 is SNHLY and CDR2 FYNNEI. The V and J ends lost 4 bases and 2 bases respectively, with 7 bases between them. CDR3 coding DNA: TGTGCCAGCAGTGTCGGGAACACAGATACGCAGTATTTT. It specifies CASSVGNTDTQYF.

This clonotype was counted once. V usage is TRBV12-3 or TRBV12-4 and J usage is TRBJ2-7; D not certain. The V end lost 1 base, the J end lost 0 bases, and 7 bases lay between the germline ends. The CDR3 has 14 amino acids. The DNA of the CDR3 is TGTGCCAGCAGTTTAGGGGTAAACTCCTACGAGCAGTACTTC. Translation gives CASSLGVNSYEQYF.

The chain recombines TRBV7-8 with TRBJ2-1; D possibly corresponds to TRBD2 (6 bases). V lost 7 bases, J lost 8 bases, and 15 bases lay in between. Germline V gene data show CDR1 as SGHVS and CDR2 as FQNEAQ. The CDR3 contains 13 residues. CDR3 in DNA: TGTGCCAGCAACCCACAGACTAGGTATGAGCAGTTCTTC. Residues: CASNPQTRYEQFF.

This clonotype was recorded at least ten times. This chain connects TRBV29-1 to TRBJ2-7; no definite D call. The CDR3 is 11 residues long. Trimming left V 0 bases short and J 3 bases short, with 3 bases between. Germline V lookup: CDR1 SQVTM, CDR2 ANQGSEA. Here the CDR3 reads CSVEDLYEQYF. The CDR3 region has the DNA TGCAGCGTTGAAGATCTCTACGAGCAGTACTTC.

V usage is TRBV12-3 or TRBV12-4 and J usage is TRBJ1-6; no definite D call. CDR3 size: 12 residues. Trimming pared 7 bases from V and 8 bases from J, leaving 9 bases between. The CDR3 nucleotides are TGTGCCAGCAAACTCGGATATTCACCCCTCCACTTT. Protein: CASKLGYSPLHF.

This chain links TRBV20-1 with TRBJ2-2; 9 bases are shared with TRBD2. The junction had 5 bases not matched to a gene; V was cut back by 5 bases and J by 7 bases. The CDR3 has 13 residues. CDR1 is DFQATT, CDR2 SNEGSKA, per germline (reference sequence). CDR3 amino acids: CSALAGWGGELFF. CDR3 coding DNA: TGCAGTGCTCTAGCGGGATGGGGCGGGGAGCTGTTTTTT.

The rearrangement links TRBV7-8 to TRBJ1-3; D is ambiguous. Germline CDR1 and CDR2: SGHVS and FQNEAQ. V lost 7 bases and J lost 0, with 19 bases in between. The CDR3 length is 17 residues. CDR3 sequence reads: CASILRSLTYSGNTIYF. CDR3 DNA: TGTGCCAGCATCTTGCGGTCTTTAACATACTCTGGAAACACCATATATTTT.

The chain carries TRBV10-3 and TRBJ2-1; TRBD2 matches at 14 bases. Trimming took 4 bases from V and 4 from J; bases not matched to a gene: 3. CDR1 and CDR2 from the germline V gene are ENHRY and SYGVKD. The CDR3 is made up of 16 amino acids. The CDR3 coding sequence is TGTGCCATCAGTGGCGGGACTAGCGGGAGTTACAATGAGCAGTTCTTC. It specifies CAISGGTSGSYNEQFF.

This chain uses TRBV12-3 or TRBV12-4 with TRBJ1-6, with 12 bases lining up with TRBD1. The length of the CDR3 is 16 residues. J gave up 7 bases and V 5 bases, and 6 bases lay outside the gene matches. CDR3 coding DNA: TGTGCCAGCAGTCCGGGACAGGGGGCGCAGAATTCACCCCTCCACTTT. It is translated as CASSPGQGAQNSPLHF.

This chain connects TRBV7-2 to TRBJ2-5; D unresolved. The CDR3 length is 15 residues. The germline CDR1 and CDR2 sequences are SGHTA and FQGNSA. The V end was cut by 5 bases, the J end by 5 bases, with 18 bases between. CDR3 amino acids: CASSPRTTSGETQYF. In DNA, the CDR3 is TGTGCCAGCAGCCCCCGGACGACGAGTGGGGAGACCCAGTACTTC.

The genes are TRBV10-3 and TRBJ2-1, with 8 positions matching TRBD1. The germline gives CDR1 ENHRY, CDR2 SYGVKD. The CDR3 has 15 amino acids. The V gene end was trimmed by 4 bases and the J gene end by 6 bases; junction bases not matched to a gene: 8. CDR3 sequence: CAISGADRVVNEQFF. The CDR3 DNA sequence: TGTGCCATCAGTGGGGCGGACAGGGTGGTCAATGAGCAGTTCTTC.

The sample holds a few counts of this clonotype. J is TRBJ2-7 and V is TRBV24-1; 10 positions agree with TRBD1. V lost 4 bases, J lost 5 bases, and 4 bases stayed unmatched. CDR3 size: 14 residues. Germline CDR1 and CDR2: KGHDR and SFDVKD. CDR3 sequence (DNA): TGTGCCACCAGTGACCCGGACAGGGGGGACGAGCAGTACTTC. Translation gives CATSDPDRGDEQYF.

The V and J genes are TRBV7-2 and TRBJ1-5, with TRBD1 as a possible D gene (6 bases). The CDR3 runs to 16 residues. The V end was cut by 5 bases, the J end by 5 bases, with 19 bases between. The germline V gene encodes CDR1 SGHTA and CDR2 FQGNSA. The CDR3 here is CASSLGQGRHHQPQHF. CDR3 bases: TGTGCCAGCAGCCTGGGGCAGGGGCGCCACCATCAGCCCCAGCATTTT.

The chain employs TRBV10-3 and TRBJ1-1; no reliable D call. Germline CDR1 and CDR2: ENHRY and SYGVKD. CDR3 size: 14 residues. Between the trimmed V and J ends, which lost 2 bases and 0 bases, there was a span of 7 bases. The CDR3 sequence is CAISETNLNTEAFF. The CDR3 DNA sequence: TGTGCCATCAGTGAGACAAACTTGAACACTGAAGCTTTCTTT.

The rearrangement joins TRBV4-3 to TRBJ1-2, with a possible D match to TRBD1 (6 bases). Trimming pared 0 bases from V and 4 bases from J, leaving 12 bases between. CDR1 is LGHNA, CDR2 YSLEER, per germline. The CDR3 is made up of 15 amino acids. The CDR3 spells CASSQDYTGTYGYTF. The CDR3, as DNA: TGCGCCAGCAGCCAAGATTATACAGGGACCTATGGCTACACCTTC.